This paragraph reports one T cell receptor beta chain. Its antigen is not identified. The CDR3 has 14 residues. CDR1 and CDR2 from the germline V gene are SGHDT and YYEEEE. The junction had 2 bases not matched to a gene; V was cut back by 1 base and J by 5 bases. Primers: 60 Vbeta forward and 13 Jbeta reverse. Method: immunoSEQ multiplex PCR; TCRdb's copy keeps in-frame clones and lacks some. The data hold tens of thousands of clones, with 82% observed a single time. These data are taken from a study of cytomegalovirus exposure and HLA in healthy donors. Whole-study findings and limits: TCR beta chain V- and J-gene trimming was linked, in a later analysis, to a missense variant in DCLRE1C. The sole available immune exposure information was CMV serostatus. In a later analysis, donors in an Asian-associated ancestry cluster reportedly had fewer N-insertions in productive TCRs than the cohort mean.

The source material was PBMCs. The origin of this receptor is a man over 45 in good health and CMV-seronegative. The chain has TRBV5-6 and TRBJ1-2; TRBD1 aligns across 10 bases. The CDR3 loop is CASSLRDRGYGYTF. The CDR3 DNA sequence: TGTGCCAGCAGCTTGCGGGACAGGGGTTATGGCTACACCTTC.